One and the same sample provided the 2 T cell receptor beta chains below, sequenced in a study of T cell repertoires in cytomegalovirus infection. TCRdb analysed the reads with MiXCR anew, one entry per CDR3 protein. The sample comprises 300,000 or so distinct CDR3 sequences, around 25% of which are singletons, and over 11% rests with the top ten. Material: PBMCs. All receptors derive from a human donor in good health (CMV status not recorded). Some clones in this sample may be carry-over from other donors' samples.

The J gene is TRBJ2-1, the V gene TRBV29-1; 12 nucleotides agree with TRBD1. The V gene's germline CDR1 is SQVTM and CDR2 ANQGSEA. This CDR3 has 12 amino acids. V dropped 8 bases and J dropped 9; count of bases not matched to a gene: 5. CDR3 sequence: CSTGTGGLEQFF. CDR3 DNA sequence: TGCAGCACCGGGACAGGGGGCCTTGAGCAGTTCTTC.

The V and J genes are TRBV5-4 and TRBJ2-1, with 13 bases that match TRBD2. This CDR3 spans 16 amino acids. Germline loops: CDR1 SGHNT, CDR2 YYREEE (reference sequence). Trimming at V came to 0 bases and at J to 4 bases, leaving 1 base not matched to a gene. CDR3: CASSLGTSGGYNEQFF. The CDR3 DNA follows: TGTGCCAGCAGCTTGGGGACTAGCGGGGGATACAATGAGCAGTTCTTC.